This TCR beta chain was sequenced during a study of blood T cell repertoires in COVID-19. Study summary: Samples came from the United States, Italy and Spain, spanning acute and convalescent COVID-19. Sample material is recorded as cDNA or gDNA derived from T cells, B-cell-depleted T cells, or PBMCs.

Study processing details: Nucleated cell counts were estimated from reference gene primer amplification. Only in-frame clones appear in the TCRdb table, and some are missing; sequencing was by immunoSEQ multiplex PCR. For V, J and clone size, that table is used; D and trimming come from the DNA. The table lists about 190,000 clones, 70% to 90% of them singletons, with approximately 1.1% in the top ten. From germline, CDR1 is SGHNT and CDR2 YENEEA. V dropped 11 bases and J dropped 7 bases, with 24 bases sitting between them. This CDR3 spans 14 amino acids. This sequence originates from a young man with acute or convalescent COVID-19. Sequencing was carried out using peripheral blood. This chain connects TRBV11-3 to TRBJ2-7, with D maybe TRBD1 (5 bases). The CDR3 coding sequence is TGTGCCGTAGCAAGGTTGGCAGGGAAATGGGAGCAGTACTTC. It translates to CAVARLAGKWEQYF.